Presented here are 2 T cell receptor beta chains from one specimen sequenced in a study of shared clonotypes between healthy human individuals. TCRdb keeps only in-frame clones here, not all; method: immunoSEQ multiplex PCR. The sample lists about 2.3 million clones, less than 95% occurring once. The sample consisted of naive CD4+ T cells from PBMCs. Subset given: CD45RA+ positively selected. The receptor source for this set is a man between 18 and 29 years old in good health. Some clones in this sample may be carry-over from other donors' samples.

The V and J genes are TRBV7-2 and TRBJ2-7; TRBD2 agrees at 8 bases. V lost 5 bases, J lost 1 base, and 4 bases stayed unmatched. Germline lookup yields CDR1 SGHTA and CDR2 FQGNSA. CDR3 size: 14 residues. CDR3 in DNA: TGTGCCAGCAGCATGCAGCGGGGGTCCTACGAGCAGTACTTC. Amino acid sequence: CASSMQRGSYEQYF.

The rearrangement uses TRBV7-8 and TRBJ1-1, with D unresolved. Germline CDR1 and CDR2: SGHVS and FQNEAQ. The CDR3 length is 14 residues. Deletions cut 0 bases from V and 1 base from J, with 6 bases between. CDR3 protein: CASSLAHPNTEAFF. CDR3 sequence (DNA): TGTGCCAGCAGCTTAGCCCACCCGAACACTGAAGCTTTCTTT.